Described below is a single TCR beta chain sequence and its context. This sample stems from a study of blood T cell repertoires in COVID-19. Study background: Acute-phase and convalescent COVID-19 samples originated in the United States, Italy and Spain. T cells, B-cell-depleted T cells, or PBMCs provided the cDNA or gDNA that served as material.

Original handling: Amplification of reference gene primers provided the estimated nucleated cell counts. Sequenced by immunoSEQ multiplex PCR; TCRdb stores in-frame clones only, minus some. V, J and clone size are taken as reported in that table, and D and trimming were inferred from the DNA itself. Of about 210,000 clones detected, around 80% appear once; the ten largest clones hold around 13%. CDR1 and CDR2 from the germline V gene are MNHEY and SVGEGT. This CDR3 has 15 residues. Germline trimming cut 5 bases from V and 3 bases from J; bases unmatched to any gene: 8. The V call is TRBV6-2 or TRBV6-3, the J call TRBJ2-7; the match to TRBD1 covers 9 bases. This TCR derives from a human donor in a cohort sampled during active COVID-19. The sample was peripheral blood. In DNA form, the CDR3 reads TGTGCCAGCAGTCGGCATAGGGACAGGGACTACGAGCAGTACTTC. Amino acid sequence: CASSRHRDRDYEQYF.